This entry lists 6 T cell receptor beta chains sequenced from one sample in a study of cytomegalovirus exposure and HLA in healthy donors. The PCR made use of 60 Vbeta and 13 Jbeta primers. Sequenced by immunoSEQ multiplex PCR; TCRdb stores in-frame clones only, minus some. The data contain some 44,000 clones, about 50% of them singletons. Material: PBMCs. All receptors derive from a human donor in good health.

The J gene is TRBJ2-1, the V gene TRBV21-1; TRBD2 is taken as the D call from the table, unchecked against the DNA. TRBV21-1 is termed a pseudogene. CDR3 length: 19 amino acids. In DNA, the CDR3 is TGTGCCTGCCTAGTTCCGGGACAGGGGGGCCTAGCGGGAAGCAATGAGCAGTTCTTC. Its protein product is CACLVPGQGGLAGSNEQFF.

In its sample, this clone was seen a few times. This sequence joins TRBV10-2 and TRBJ2-3, with D tentatively TRBD2 (6 bases). Germline CDR1 is WSHSY and CDR2 is SAAADI. V gave up 4 bases and J gave up 1 base, with 18 bases separating them. The CDR3 has 17 amino acids. The CDR3 spells CASSAAESGSGTDTQYF. The CDR3 nucleotides read TGCGCCAGCAGTGCCGCGGAAAGCGGGTCAGGCACAGATACGCAGTATTTT.

The chain is built from TRBV7-8 and TRBJ1-1; D is uncertain. The CDR3 loop spans 16 amino acids. Germline V CDR1 and CDR2: SGHVS, FQNEAQ. V was trimmed by 5 bases and J by 3 bases, leaving 19 bases between them. CDR3 DNA sequence: TGTGCCAGCAGCCAAGGAGGGTTGGGAGGTCACACTGAAGCTTTCTTT. This encodes CASSQGGLGGHTEAFF.

This chain links TRBV7-8 with TRBJ1-6; 7 bases map to TRBD1. Trimming removed 5 bases from V and 5 bases from J; junction bases left unmatched: 3. This CDR3 is 14 amino acids long. The V gene's germline CDR1 is SGHVS and CDR2 FQNEAQ. CDR3 loop: CASSVTGDNSPLHF. In DNA form, the CDR3 reads TGTGCCAGCAGCGTCACAGGGGATAATTCACCCCTCCACTTT.

This clone was detected a few times. The rearrangement uses TRBV18 and TRBJ1-5, with a possible D match to TRBD1 (5 bases). V lost 0 bases and J 4 bases, leaving 7 bases between the germline ends. Germline values: CDR1 KGHSH, CDR2 LQKENI. This CDR3 region has 14 residues. The CDR3 protein is CASSPPSGNQPQHF. In DNA, the CDR3 is TGTGCCAGCTCACCACCCTCAGGGAATCAGCCCCAGCATTTT.

The rearrangement joins TRBV5-5 to TRBJ1-1, with 10 bases lining up with TRBD1. Germline lookup yields CDR1 SGHKS and CDR2 YYEKEE (reference sequence). V dropped 3 bases and J dropped 1; count of bases not matched to a gene: 3. CDR3 size: 15 residues. CDR3 nucleotides: TGTGCCAGCAGCTCAAGGACAGGGGGGAACACTGAAGCTTTCTTT. Its protein is CASSSRTGGNTEAFF.